In its sample, the clone carrying this T cell receptor (beta chain) was seen a few times. This entry belongs to a study of CD8+CD57+ T cells in acquired aplastic anemia. Profiles of TCR beta VDJ and CDR3 were generated from a genomic DNA template. TCRdb ran MiXCR on the reads and lists one entry per CDR3 protein. The sample gives 150,000 to 200,000 distinct CDR3 sequences, roughly 48% of which show up once; around 1% is in the top ten. In patients chosen for sequencing, flow cytometry had shown CD8+CD57+ cell expansion. Germline V lookup: CDR1 SQVTM, CDR2 ANQGSEA. The CDR3 sequence is 14 residues long. Trimming removed 6 bases from V and 6 bases from J; junction bases left unmatched: 9.

The V call is TRBV29-1, the J call TRBJ2-3; 10 nucleotides align to TRBD2. Sequencing was carried out using sorted CD4+, CD8+, or CD8+CD57+ T cells (not recorded which) from PBMCs. The TCR originated in a human donor with aplastic anemia. In nucleotides, the CDR3 is TGCAGCGTAGTAGGACTAGCGGCGAGGGATACGCAGTATTTT. The encoded protein is CSVVGLAARDTQYF.